These 28 T cell receptor beta chains came from one sample sequenced in a study of technical replicates of blood from a few donors. Clones were read by immunoSEQ multiplex PCR, and TCRdb kept only the in-frame ones, dropping some. The sample records about 66,000 clones, around nine tenths being singletons. Sequenced material: T cells isolated from PBMCs. The receptors come from a human donor in good health.

The J gene is TRBJ2-7, the V gene TRBV6-1; TRBD2 might be the D (6 bases). Germline assignment: CDR1 MNHNS and CDR2 SASEGT. The CDR3 covers 16 residues. V gave up 5 bases and J gave up 3 bases, with 20 bases separating them. CDR3 sequence: CASSKGYREPFYEQYF. CDR3 sequence (DNA): TGTGCCAGCAGTAAAGGGTACCGGGAGCCTTTCTACGAGCAGTACTTC.

About this clone: Other DNA sequences in this specimen translate into the identical CDR3. V is TRBV7-9 and J is TRBJ2-7; D call uncertain. Trimming took off 3 bases at V and 3 bases at J, with 6 bases between the two ends. Germline-derived CDR1 and CDR2 are SEHNR and FQNEAQ (reference sequence). This CDR3 has 12 residues. In DNA, the CDR3 is TGTGCCAGCAGCTTGGGCAGCTACGAGCAGTACTTC. Translating it yields CASSLGSYEQYF. Together with reference TRBV7-9 and TRBJ2-7, the CDR3 gives the full variable domain: DTGVSQNPRHKITKRGQNVTFRCDPISEHNRLYWYRQTLGQGPEFLTYFQNEAQLEKSRLLSDRFSAERPKGSFSTLEIQRTEQGDSAMYLCASSLGSYEQYFGPGTRLTVT.

The rearrangement links TRBV7-9 to TRBJ1-4, with a tentative D call TRBD1 (5 bases). Between the trimmed V and J ends, which lost 3 bases and 8 bases, there was a span of 10 bases. CDR3 length: 13 residues. Germline loops: CDR1 SEHNR, CDR2 FQNEAQ (reference sequence). The CDR3: CASSFTGSEKLFF. CDR3 nucleotide sequence: TGTGCCAGCAGCTTTACAGGCTCCGAAAAACTGTTTTTT.

This sequence joins TRBV6-5 and TRBJ1-2, with a weak D call TRBD1 (5 bases). V lost 5 bases to trimming and J lost 2 bases, with 9 bases between them. This CDR3 has 13 amino acids. Germline V gene lookup returns CDR1 MNHEY and CDR2 SVGAGI. CDR3 loop: CASSADRNYGYTF. CDR3 nucleotide sequence: TGTGCCAGCAGTGCCGACAGAAACTATGGCTACACCTTC.

This clone was detected only once. V is TRBV7-2 and J is TRBJ1-1; weak D call: TRBD1 (5 bases). Trimming removed 4 bases at V and 1 base at J, with 7 bases between. The CDR3 length is 13 residues. Per germline, CDR1 SGHTA and CDR2 FQGNSA. CDR3 coding DNA: TGTGCCAGCAGCTCGACAGAGAACACTGAAGCTTTCTTT. Its translation is CASSSTENTEAFF.

The chain links TRBV28 to TRBJ2-7; weak D call: TRBD2 (6 bases). The CDR3 runs 13 residues. The V gene's germline CDR1 is MDHEN and CDR2 SYDVKM. Trimming cost V 8 bases and J 2 bases, with 13 bases left between them. This CDR3 reads CASGGDGAYEQYF. The CDR3 DNA is TGTGCCAGCGGAGGGGACGGAGCCTACGAGCAGTACTTC.

The rearrangement joins TRBV6-4 to TRBJ1-1, with D possibly being TRBD1 (6 bases). CDR1 is MRHNA and CDR2 is SNTAGT in the germline V gene. CDR3 size: 14 residues. Trimming cost V 3 bases and J 2 bases, with 10 bases left between them. The chain's CDR3 is CASSDGGGNTEAFF. For the CDR3, the DNA is TGTGCCAGCAGTGATGGGGGCGGTAACACTGAAGCTTTCTTT.

The V call is TRBV29-1, the J call TRBJ1-2; TRBD1 aligns across 12 bases. The junction had 2 bases not matched to a gene; V was cut back by 6 bases and J by 6 bases. The CDR3 covers 12 residues. CDR1 and CDR2 (germline): SQVTM, ANQGSEA. CDR3 region: CSVGTGGDGYTF. The CDR3 DNA reads TGCAGCGTCGGGACAGGGGGCGATGGCTACACCTTC.

CDR3 protein: CASSLDRGKGYTF. For the CDR3, the DNA is TGTGCCAGCAGCCTGGACAGGGGTAAGGGCTACACCTTC. The J gene is TRBJ1-2, the V gene TRBV7-9, with TRBD1 identical over 9 bases. With V trimmed by 5 bases and J by 8 bases, 6 bases remained unmatched. Looked up from germline, CDR1 is SEHNR and CDR2 is FQNEAQ (reference sequence). The CDR3 is made up of 13 amino acids.

The genes are TRBV18 and TRBJ1-1; 7 positions match TRBD1. This CDR3 has 15 residues. The V segment lost 5 bases and the J segment 2 bases; nucleotides outside the gene matches: 8. From germline, CDR1 is KGHSH and CDR2 LQKENI. CDR3 loop: CASSSPGQSNTEAFF. The CDR3, as DNA: TGTGCCAGCTCATCGCCGGGACAGAGTAACACTGAAGCTTTCTTT.

CDR3 in amino acids: CASSFGTSGPYEQYF. The CDR3, as DNA: TGTGCCAGCAGCTTTGGGACTAGCGGGCCCTACGAGCAGTACTTC. The chain joins TRBV5-5 to TRBJ2-7; 12 nucleotides agree with TRBD2. Germline trimming cut 2 bases from V and 2 bases from J; bases unmatched to any gene: 2. CDR1 is SGHKS and CDR2 is YYEKEE in the germline V gene (reference sequence). The CDR3 covers 15 residues. Drawing the rest from reference TRBV5-5 and TRBJ2-7, the complete variable domain is DAGVTQSPTHLIKTRGQQVTLRCSPISGHKSVSWYQQVLGQGPQFIFQYYEKEERGRGNFPDRFSARQFPNYSSELNVNALLLGDSALYLCASSFGTSGPYEQYFGPGTRLTVT.

In DNA form, the CDR3 reads TGTGCCAGCAGCCCCGACAACTCCTACGAGCAGTACTTC. Its translation is CASSPDNSYEQYF. The rearrangement uses TRBV7-9 and TRBJ2-7; D not certain. Between the trimmed V and J ends, which lost 5 bases and 0 bases, there was a span of 8 bases. Germline lookup yields CDR1 SEHNR and CDR2 FQNEAQ (reference sequence). This CDR3 comprises 13 residues.

This sequence joins TRBV5-1 and TRBJ2-1, with TRBD2 as a possible D gene (6 bases). CDR3 length equals 15 residues. CDR1 and CDR2 from the germline V gene are SGHRS and YFSETQ. V was shortened by 0 bases and J by 5 bases, with 12 bases between the two germline ends. CDR3 region: CASSLDAGTHNEQFF. Written as DNA, the CDR3 is TGCGCCAGCAGCTTGGATGCGGGAACTCACAATGAGCAGTTCTTC.

This chain joins TRBV5-1 and TRBJ2-3; 8 bases line up with TRBD2. Germline values: CDR1 SGHRS, CDR2 YFSETQ. The J segment lost 4 bases and the V segment lost 7 bases, leaving 8 bases of the junction unmatched. CDR3 length: 14 residues. DNA of the CDR3: TGCGCCAGCCTAAGCGGGAGTAGGCCAGATACGCAGTATTTT. Translation gives CASLSGSRPDTQYF.

The genes are TRBV10-2 and TRBJ2-1, with 7 nucleotides matching TRBD2. The germline V gene has CDR1 WSHSY and CDR2 SAAADI. V shed 7 bases and J 7 bases; nucleotides not matched to a gene: 13. This CDR3 is 15 amino acids long. CDR3 region: CASTQSGNLENEQFF. In DNA form, the CDR3 reads TGCGCCAGCACCCAGAGCGGGAATCTAGAGAATGAGCAGTTCTTC.

The rearrangement joins TRBV6-5 to TRBJ2-7, with 8 bases identical to TRBD2. The CDR3 length is 13 residues. Germline V CDR1 and CDR2: MNHEY, SVGAGI. V lost 8 bases and J lost 5; bases outside the gene matches: 8. This chain's CDR3 is CASGRTSMDEQYF. The CDR3, as DNA: TGTGCCAGCGGCAGGACTAGCATGGACGAGCAGTACTTC.

The chain links TRBV28 to TRBJ2-7; 13 bases agree with TRBD2. Germline CDR1 reads MDHEN; CDR2 reads SYDVKM. J was trimmed by 1 base and V by 4 bases; bases with no gene match: 1. The CDR3 has 15 amino acids. CDR3 coding DNA: TGTGCCAGCAGTTGGACTAGCGGGGGATCCTACGAGCAGTACTTC. This codes for CASSWTSGGSYEQYF.

The rearrangement joins TRBV6-6 to TRBJ2-1; TRBD2 aligns across 8 bases. This CDR3 is built from 16 residues. The trim removed 1 base at V and 5 bases at J, leaving 7 bases unmatched. Germline CDR1 reads MNHNY; CDR2 reads SVGAGI (reference sequence). The CDR3 DNA reads TGTGCCAGCAGTTACTTACCCGGGACTAGTAACAATGAGCAGTTCTTC. It translates to CASSYLPGTSNNEQFF.

The V and J genes are TRBV13 and TRBJ1-1, with 8 bases that match TRBD1. The germline gives CDR1 PRHDT, CDR2 FYEKMQ (reference sequence). The CDR3 has 15 residues. The junction had 6 bases not matched to a gene; V was cut back by 5 bases and J by 1 base. CDR3 sequence reads: CASSPRQGSNTEAFF. The CDR3, as DNA: TGTGCCAGCAGCCCCAGACAGGGGTCGAACACTGAAGCTTTCTTT.

This chain connects TRBV11-3 to TRBJ2-5, with D hard to call. The CDR3 contains 15 residues. Deletions cut 3 bases from V and 4 bases from J, with 15 bases between. CDR1 and CDR2 (germline): SGHNT, YENEEA. In DNA, the CDR3 is TGTGCCAGCAGCTTCCAGGTAGGTGGTGGAGAGACCCAGTACTTC. Its protein is CASSFQVGGGETQYF.

CDR3 DNA sequence: TGTGCCAGCAGCTTAGCGCTGGCGGGACCACTCACAGATACGCAGTATTTT. Its translation is CASSLALAGPLTDTQYF. This chain connects TRBV7-2 to TRBJ2-3; the D gene is possibly TRBD2 (6 bases). V gave up 0 bases and J gave up 2 bases, with 15 bases separating them. Germline CDR1 reads SGHTA; CDR2 reads FQGNSA. The CDR3 is 17 amino acids.

This clone was counted once. V and J are TRBV19 and TRBJ1-2, with TRBD1 identical over 9 bases. There are 15 residues in the CDR3. J was trimmed by 1 base and V by 7 bases; bases with no gene match: 7. From germline, CDR1 is LNHDA and CDR2 SQIVND (reference sequence). In DNA form, the CDR3 reads TGTGCCAGTACCCCACAGGGGGCGGGTAACTATGGCTACACCTTC. Its translation: CASTPQGAGNYGYTF.

This chain uses TRBV27 with TRBJ2-7, with TRBD2 identical over 9 bases. The ends lost 4 bases at V and 3 bases at J; junction bases unmatched: 4. CDR1 and CDR2 (germline): MNHEY, SMNVEV (reference sequence). The CDR3 is 14 amino acids. For the CDR3, the DNA is TGTGCCAGCAGTTGGGGCGGGGGGGACTACGAGCAGTACTTC. It codes for CASSWGGGDYEQYF.

The V gene is TRBV11-2, the J gene TRBJ1-5; possibly TRBD1 for D (5 bases). This CDR3 spans 13 amino acids. The germline CDR1 and CDR2 sequences are SGHAT and FQNNGV. V gave up 5 bases and J gave up 7 bases, with 12 bases separating them. CDR3 residues: CASSTQGGQPQHF. In nucleotides, the CDR3 is TGTGCCAGCAGCACGCAGGGAGGACAGCCCCAGCATTTT.

The J gene is TRBJ1-2, the V gene TRBV5-6; D is undetermined. V lost 4 bases and J lost 7, with 17 bases in between. There are 14 residues in the CDR3. The V gene's germline CDR1 is SGHDT and CDR2 YYEEEE. The DNA of the CDR3 is TGTGCCAGCAGCCCACGTCGGGTGCGCGGTGGCTACACCTTC. This gives the protein CASSPRRVRGGYTF.

This chain links TRBV14 with TRBJ2-3; TRBD2 matches 7 bases. After removal of 0 bases from V and 4 bases from J, the junction contained 1 base not matched to a gene. The length of the CDR3 is 14 residues. Germline V gene data show CDR1 as SGHDN and CDR2 as FVKESK. CDR3 residues: CASSQDLAADTQYF. For the CDR3, the DNA is TGTGCCAGCAGCCAAGACCTAGCGGCAGATACGCAGTATTTT.

The V call is TRBV21-1, the J call TRBJ1-5. TRBV21-1 is designated a pseudogene. This CDR3 has 14 residues. The CDR3 loop reads CASSEGPPRCLEHF. The CDR3 nucleotides are TGTGCCAGCAGCGAGGGCCCCCCCAGGTGTCTCGAGCATTTT.

V gene TRBV27 combines with J gene TRBJ1-5; TRBD1 agrees at 7 bases. The CDR3 covers 12 residues. Germline V CDR1 and CDR2: MNHEY, SMNVEV (reference sequence). The ends lost 5 bases at V and 7 bases at J; junction bases unmatched: 2. DNA of the CDR3: TGTGCCAGCAGTGACAGGGACCAGCCCCAGCATTTT. Its protein is CASSDRDQPQHF.